The rows below give T cell receptor beta chains drawn from one sample of a study of cytomegalovirus exposure and HLA in healthy donors. Some clones are missing from TCRdb's copy, which holds only in-frame ones; the method was immunoSEQ multiplex PCR. The table lists approximately 67,000 clones, 85% to 90% of them singletons. Sequenced input: PBMCs. The receptors shown here come from a woman in her twenties or thirties in good health and CMV-seropositive. Each CDR3 is given with its conserved first and last residue. A D gene is named only where the DNA matches it firmly. Clone size is not always given. Where it is, it says once, few, many or a class for expanded clones.

>TRBV11-2|-|few|14|TRBJ1-2
TGTGCCAGCAGCTTAGGCCCCGGGGACTATGGCTACACCTTC
CASSLGPGDYGYTF
>TRBV5-4|TRBD1|few|14|TRBJ2-2
TGTGCCAGCAGCCAGGGGGCGCTGGCCGGGGAGCTGTTTTTT
CASSQGALAGELFF
>TRBV18|-|-|16|TRBJ2-1
TGTGCCAGCTCACCGGGCTTGGCTAGCCCCGACAATGAGCAGTTCTTC
CASSPGLASPDNEQFF
>TRBV5-1|-|-|11|TRBJ1-1
TGCGCCAGCAGCTTGGCAGGGTTAGCTTTCTTT
CASSLAGLAFF
>TRBV11-2|-|-|12|TRBJ1-2
TGTGCCAGCAGAACATCGGGGGTCGGCTACACCTTC
CASRTSGVGYTF
>TRBV6-1|-|-|16|TRBJ1-5
TGTGCCAGCAGTGAACAAACAGGTTATAGCAATCAGCCCCAGCATTTT
CASSEQTGYSNQPQHF
>TRBV7-8|-|-|12|TRBJ2-7
TGTGCCAGCAGCCCCGGAGGCTACGAGCAGTACTTC
CASSPGGYEQYF
>TRBV4-2|TRBD2|-|15|TRBJ2-7
TGTGCCAGCAGCCAGGGACTAGCGGGCTCCTACGAGCAGTACTTC
CASSQGLAGSYEQYF
>TRBV19|-|-|16|TRBJ1-5
TGTGCCAGTAGTATCAGAGGGGAGCGGGGTAATCAGCCCCAGCATTTT
CASSIRGERGNQPQHF
>TRBV18|-|-|17|TRBJ2-1
TGTGCCAGCTCACCACGCCTCGCGGGATTCCTTCACAATGAGCAGTTCTTC
CASSPRLAGFLHNEQFF
>TRBV27|-|once|14|TRBJ2-2
TGTGCCAGCGGTCTTACTAGTAGCACCGGGGAGCTGTTTTTT
CASGLTSSTGELFF
>TRBV5-1|TRBD2|-|15|TRBJ2-1
TGCGCCAGCAGCACGGGACTAGCGGGAGGTAATGAGCAGTTCTTC
CASSTGLAGGNEQFF
>TRBV6-4|-|-|15|TRBJ2-1
TGTGCCAGCAGTGAGATAACAGGCTCCTACAATGAGCAGTTCTTC
CASSEITGSYNEQFF
>TRBV18|-|-|15|TRBJ2-3
TGTGCCAGCTCACCAAGGCGGGGACTCGATGATACGCAGTATTTT
CASSPRRGLDDTQYF
>TRBV2|TRBD2|-|12|TRBJ2-7
TGTGCCGGTGGGACTAGCGCCTACGAGCAGTACTTC
CAGGTSAYEQYF
>TRBV5-5|TRBD2|-|16|TRBJ2-1
TGTGCCAGCAGTTCGACTAGCGGGAGCCCCTACAATGAGCAGTTCTTC
CASSSTSGSPYNEQFF
>TRBV7-9|TRBD2|-|19|TRBJ2-1
TGTGCCAGCAGCTTAGGGAGGTTCCGGACTAGCGGGAGGAACAATGAGCAGTTCTTC
CASSLGRFRTSGRNNEQFF
>TRBV18|-|-|16|TRBJ2-7
TGTGCCAGCTCATCGCGCCCTAGGGCAGGGGAAATGAAGCAGTACTTC
CASSSRPRAGEMKQYF
>TRBV7-6|TRBD1|-|16|TRBJ2-3
TGTGCCAGCAGCTTAAGGACAGGTTCATTCACAGATACGCAGTATTTT
CASSLRTGSFTDTQYF
>TRBV6-5|-|-|13|TRBJ1-2
TGTGCCAGCAGTACTGACATCAACTATGGCTACACCTTC
CASSTDINYGYTF
>TRBV18|-|-|17|TRBJ2-4
TGTGCCAGCTCACCTCGGGTTGGAGGTATAGCCAAAAACATTCAGTACTTC
CASSPRVGGIAKNIQYF
>TRBV28|-|-|13|TRBJ2-2
TGTGCCAGCACCCCTCTTAACACCGGGGAGCTGTTTTTT
CASTPLNTGELFF
>TRBV7-9|-|-|13|TRBJ1-5
TGTGCCAGCAGCTTAGACGGGAATCAGCCCCAGCATTTT
CASSLDGNQPQHF
>TRBV7-9|-|-|13|TRBJ2-3
TGTGCCAGCAGCTTAGGGACAGCAGATACGCAGTATTTT
CASSLGTADTQYF
>TRBV5-4|TRBD2|once|15|TRBJ2-5
TGTGCCAGCAGCCCCGGGGCGGGAGACGGAGAGACCCAGTACTTC
CASSPGAGDGETQYF
>TRBV2|TRBD2|-|14|TRBJ2-1
TGTGCCAGCAATTCTGGGGGGAGGGCCAATGAGCAGTTCTTC
CASNSGGRANEQFF
>TRBV10-3|-|-|12|TRBJ1-6
TGTGCCACGCACGGGTCGAATTCACCCCTCCACTTT
CATHGSNSPLHF
>TRBV11-2|TRBD1|-|12|TRBJ1-2
TGTGCCAGCAGCCCGACAGGGAGAGGCTACACCTTC
CASSPTGRGYTF
>TRBV5-4|-|-|11|TRBJ2-5
TGTGCCAGCGGGGAGCAAGAGACCCAGTACTTC
CASGEQETQYF
>TRBV11-1|-|once|16|TRBJ2-7
TGTGCCAGCAGCTTATTAGCGAGCCGACTCCCGTACGAGCAGTACTTC
CASSLLASRLPYEQYF
>TRBV28|TRBD1|once|16|TRBJ1-5
TGTGCCAGCAGTTTGGGGGACAGGGGTGGCAATCAGCCCCAGCATTTT
CASSLGDRGGNQPQHF
>TRBV4-1|-|-|14|TRBJ2-6
TGCGCCAGCTCCCAGGGGACTGGGGCCAACGTCCTGACTTTC
CASSQGTGANVLTF
>TRBV14|-|once|14|TRBJ2-7
TGTGCCAGCAGCCAAGCTATGACAGCCCGCGAGCAGTACTTC
CASSQAMTAREQYF
>TRBV28|-|-|14|TRBJ1-1
TGTGCCAGCAGCGCCGTCGGGGGGGCCACTGAAGCTTTCTTT
CASSAVGGATEAFF
>TRBV7-9|-|-|16|TRBJ2-1
TGTGCCAGCAGCAGGCTGGGAGGGGGCTCCTACAATGAGCAGTTCTTC
CASSRLGGGSYNEQFF
>TRBV14|TRBD1|-|16|TRBJ2-1
TGTGCCAGCAGCCAATTGACAGGGGTTTCCTACAATGAGCAGTTCTTC
CASSQLTGVSYNEQFF
>TRBV28|TRBD2|-|15|TRBJ2-7
TGTGCCAGCAGCCGGGCCAGCCTGGGGGGGAAACAGCAGTACTTC
CASSRASLGGKQQYF
>TRBV19|-|-|14|TRBJ1-5
TGTGCCAGTAGGAAACAGGTTAGCAATCAGCCCCAGCATTTT
CASRKQVSNQPQHF
>TRBV6-4|-|-|15|TRBJ1-2
TGTGCCAGCAGTGACAATACCGACACCTTCTATGGCTACACCTTC
CASSDNTDTFYGYTF
>TRBV5-8|-|-|14|TRBJ1-5
TGTGCCAGCAGCTCCGGACAGCCTTTTCAGCCCCAGCATTTT
CASSSGQPFQPQHF
>TRBV28|-|-|13|TRBJ1-2
TGTGCCAGCAGGACAGGTCTAGACTATGGCTACACCTTC
CASRTGLDYGYTF
>TRBV10-1|-|-|14|TRBJ1-3
TGCGCCAGCAGTGACTCCAGCTCTGGAAACACCATATATTTT
CASSDSSSGNTIYF
>TRBV2|TRBD2|-|14|TRBJ2-2
TGTGCCAGCAGTCTGTCGCGGGGGACCGGGGAGCTGTTTTTT
CASSLSRGTGELFF
>TRBV18|TRBD1|-|16|TRBJ1-2
TGTGCCAGCTCACATACCAACATCAGGGGGGACTATGGCTACACCTTC
CASSHTNIRGDYGYTF
>TRBV6-1|-|-|11|TRBJ1-2
TGTGCCAGCAGTTCTGACTATGGCTACACCTTC
CASSSDYGYTF
>TRBV27|-|once|13|TRBJ1-1
TGTGCCAGCAGTCCCTATACAGGGACTGAAGCTTTCTTT
CASSPYTGTEAFF
>TRBV27|TRBD1|-|14|TRBJ2-7
TGTGCCAGCAGTCCCTGGACAGGGATTTACGAGCAGTACTTC
CASSPWTGIYEQYF
>TRBV9|TRBD1|-|14|TRBJ2-4
TGTGCCAGCAGCGCCGGGACAGAGAAAAACATTCAGTACTTC
CASSAGTEKNIQYF
>TRBV29-1|-|once|14|TRBJ1-2
TGCAGCGTCCCCTGGGGAGGGGACGGCTATGGCTACACCTTC
CSVPWGGDGYGYTF
>TRBV27|TRBD1|-|14|TRBJ2-7
TGTGCCAGCAGCATAGGACAGGGAGTCTACGAGCAGTACTTC
CASSIGQGVYEQYF
>TRBV12-5|-|-|15|TRBJ1-4
TGTGCTAGTGCCTATCTAGGGGGAGATGGAGAAAAACTGTTTTTT
CASAYLGGDGEKLFF